The 20 T cell receptor beta chains below were found in one sample sequenced in a study of T cells in localized non-small cell lung cancer. Profiling relied on immunoSEQ multiplex PCR, and the TCRdb table lists in-frame clones only, not all of them. The data show 28,000 or so clones, approximately 90% seen once. Sequencing used peripheral blood, obtained before any cancer treatment. All receptors come from a male donor older than 55 with stage I lung adenocarcinoma.

In this sample, this clone turned up a few times. This chain links TRBV7-2 with TRBJ2-1; D remains ambiguous. V was cut by 5 bases and J by 9 bases, with 17 bases left in between. Per the germline V gene, CDR1 is SGHTA and CDR2 is FQGNSA. The CDR3 consists of 14 residues. CDR3 residues: CASSPLGLKSEQFF. The DNA of the CDR3 is TGTGCCAGCAGCCCCCTCGGGTTGAAGAGTGAGCAGTTCTTC.

This chain links TRBV28 with TRBJ1-3; TRBD1 matches 7 bases. Trimming took 7 bases from V and 0 from J; bases not matched to a gene: 6. This CDR3 spans 15 amino acids. CDR1 is MDHEN, CDR2 SYDVKM, per germline. The CDR3 is CASTGQASSGNTIYF. The CDR3 DNA reads TGTGCCAGCACCGGACAGGCGAGCTCTGGAAACACCATATATTTT.

The chain uses TRBV18 and TRBJ1-1; D is possibly TRBD1 (6 bases). The CDR3 spans 13 residues. Germline loops: CDR1 KGHSH, CDR2 LQKENI. Trimming stripped 8 bases from V and 5 bases from J, with 15 bases between. CDR3 protein: CASARRGMTEAFF. DNA for the CDR3: TGTGCCAGCGCCCGAAGGGGGATGACTGAAGCTTTCTTT. Together with reference TRBV18 and TRBJ1-1, the CDR3 gives the full variable domain: NAGVMQNPRHLVRRRGQEARLRCSPMKGHSHVYWYRQLPEEGLKFMVYLQKENIIDESGMPKERFSAEFPKEGPSILRIQQVVRGDSAAYFCASARRGMTEAFFGQGTRLTVV.

The genes are TRBV5-1 and TRBJ1-4; TRBD1 agrees at 8 bases. Germline CDR1 reads SGHRS; CDR2 reads YFSETQ. The CDR3 sequence is 16 residues long. J was trimmed by 0 bases and V by 1 base; bases with no gene match: 2. The CDR3 sequence: CASSLPTGATNEKLFF. The CDR3 DNA reads as TGCGCCAGCAGCTTGCCGACAGGGGCAACTAATGAAAAACTGTTTTTT.

The rearrangement joins TRBV6-6 to TRBJ1-1, with D perhaps matching TRBD1 (5 bases). Trimming cost V 5 bases and J 1 base, with 8 bases left between them. Germline values: CDR1 MNHNY, CDR2 SVGAGI (reference sequence). This CDR3 region has 13 residues. Written as DNA, the CDR3 is TGTGCCAGCAGTAGACAGAGGAACACTGAAGCTTTCTTT. It specifies CASSRQRNTEAFF.

This clone is a singleton in its sample. This chain connects TRBV19 to TRBJ2-1; 13 bases are a match to TRBD2. The CDR3 is 17 residues long. CDR1 and CDR2 (germline): LNHDA, SQIVND (reference sequence). V lost 5 bases to trimming and J lost 6 bases; unmatched junction nucleotides: 10. CDR3: CASSGTSGGAIGNEQFF. The CDR3 nucleotides are TGTGCCAGTAGTGGAACTAGCGGGGGGGCCATAGGCAATGAGCAGTTCTTC.

This sequence joins TRBV5-1 and TRBJ1-2; D remains unclear. V was trimmed by 0 bases and J by 1 base, leaving 10 bases between them. Germline V gives CDR1 SGHRS, CDR2 YFSETQ. The CDR3 consists of 15 residues. The CDR3 nucleotides read TGCGCCAGCAGCTTGGACAGCACCTTTAACTATGGCTACACCTTC. The encoded protein is CASSLDSTFNYGYTF.

CDR3 nucleotide sequence: TGTGCCAGCAGCTCCGCCCCGGGGGCTAATGAAAAACTGTTTTTT. Residues: CASSSAPGANEKLFF. V usage is TRBV28 and J usage is TRBJ1-4; D might be TRBD1 (5 bases). Germline V gene data show CDR1 as MDHEN and CDR2 as SYDVKM. V was trimmed by 6 bases and J by 3 bases, leaving 14 bases between them. The CDR3 length is 15 residues.

V usage is TRBV9 and J usage is TRBJ2-2; no clear D gene. The CDR3 consists of 12 residues. Per germline, CDR1 SGDLS and CDR2 YYNGEE. Trimming removed 4 bases from V and 4 bases from J, with 5 bases in between. This chain's CDR3 is CASSRTTGELFF. The CDR3 coding sequence is TGTGCCAGCAGCAGGACCACCGGGGAGCTGTTTTTT.

The chain recombines TRBV6-5 with TRBJ2-7; D is ambiguous. The CDR3 spans 14 residues. Looked up from germline, CDR1 is MNHEY and CDR2 is SVGAGI. With 6 bases removed from V and 1 base from J, the gap between germline ends came to 13 bases. The CDR3 is CASSRGPLSYEQYF. The CDR3 DNA follows: TGTGCCAGCAGCCGTGGACCCTTATCCTACGAGCAGTACTTC.

This clone was found once. The chain combines TRBV9 with TRBJ2-7, with a weak D call TRBD2 (5 bases). The CDR3 sequence is 15 residues long. Trimming removed 0 bases at V and 5 bases at J, with 15 bases between. Germline V gene data show CDR1 as SGDLS and CDR2 as YYNGEE. The CDR3 protein is CASSVGVFEGNEQYF. The CDR3 bases are TGTGCCAGCAGCGTAGGCGTTTTCGAGGGAAACGAGCAGTACTTC.

This chain links TRBV18 with TRBJ2-3; possible D gene TRBD1, 5 bases. The CDR3 extends over 12 amino acids. V was trimmed by 3 bases and J by 6 bases, leaving 7 bases between them. The V gene's germline CDR1 is KGHSH and CDR2 LQKENI. DNA of the CDR3: TGTGCCAGCTCACCCCCAGGGGATACGCAGTATTTT. Translated: CASSPPGDTQYF.

V and J are TRBV5-1 and TRBJ2-1; 8 bases are shared with TRBD1. In germline, CDR1 is SGHRS, CDR2 YFSETQ. The CDR3 totals 14 residues. After removal of 2 bases from V and 4 bases from J, the junction contained 2 bases not matched to a gene. The CDR3 nucleotides read TGCGCCAGCAGCTTACAGGGGGAATACAATGAGCAGTTCTTC. Its protein is CASSLQGEYNEQFF.

J is TRBJ2-3 and V is TRBV11-3; perhaps D is TRBD1 or TRBD2 (5 bases each). V gave up 2 bases and J gave up 6 bases, with 21 bases separating them. This CDR3 is 17 amino acids long. Germline V lookup: CDR1 SGHNT, CDR2 YENEEA. CDR3 in amino acids: CASSLRRGERDGDTQYF. Written as DNA, the CDR3 is TGTGCCAGCAGCTTAAGGCGTGGTGAAAGGGACGGGGATACGCAGTATTTT.

The CDR3 DNA reads as TGTGCCAGCATTACACCCCTGACAGGGGATCACTATGGCTACACCTTC. As protein: CASITPLTGDHYGYTF. The chain carries TRBV28 and TRBJ1-2; 8 positions agree with TRBD1. The V and J ends lost 7 bases and 3 bases, in that order; junction bases with no gene match: 13. There are 16 residues in the CDR3. Germline assignment: CDR1 MDHEN and CDR2 SYDVKM.

The chain is built from TRBV6-5 and TRBJ2-5, with 7 bases aligning to TRBD2. The CDR3 runs to 14 residues. J lost 7 bases, V lost 6 bases, and 11 bases had no gene match. Germline CDR1 and CDR2: MNHEY and SVGAGI. CDR3 protein: CASSSTLAAATQYF. CDR3 nucleotide sequence: TGTGCCAGCAGCTCCACCCTAGCGGCCGCGACCCAGTACTTC.

The V call is TRBV19, the J call TRBJ2-2; D could derive from TRBD1 or TRBD2 (6 bases each). Looked up from germline, CDR1 is LNHDA and CDR2 is SQIVND (reference sequence). The length of the CDR3 is 16 residues. Trimming took 3 bases from V and 0 from J, leaving 11 bases between them. CDR3 region: CASSIDGGANTGELFF. Here the CDR3 DNA reads TGTGCCAGTAGTATCGACGGGGGCGCGAACACCGGGGAGCTGTTTTTT.

The chain combines TRBV23-1 with TRBJ1-4; no clear D gene. TRBV23-1 is an ORF for which the function is uncertain. The CDR3 has 18 amino acids. With 2 bases removed from V and 3 bases from J, the gap between germline ends came to 19 bases. CDR3 protein: CASSQPSFFRRPNEKLFF. The CDR3 coding sequence is TGCGCCAGCAGTCAACCTAGTTTCTTCAGGAGGCCTAATGAAAAACTGTTTTTT.

The rearrangement joins TRBV6-4 to TRBJ1-2, with D possibly being TRBD1 (6 bases). Germline loops: CDR1 MRHNA, CDR2 SNTAGT. With 7 bases removed from V and 5 bases from J, the gap between germline ends came to 20 bases. The length of the CDR3 is 15 residues. CDR3 in DNA: TGTGCCAGCACCCCGGAGGGGGGCAGTGGGTATGGCTACACCTTC. As protein: CASTPEGGSGYGYTF.

The chain has TRBV4-1 and TRBJ2-2, with TRBD2 identical over 10 bases. Germline lookup yields CDR1 MGHRA and CDR2 YSYEKL. The junction had 9 bases not matched to a gene; V was cut back by 2 bases and J by 3 bases. The CDR3 is 18 amino acids. CDR3 in amino acids: CASSQQGSGGIDTGELFF. For the CDR3, the DNA is TGCGCCAGCAGCCAACAGGGTAGCGGGGGGATAGACACCGGGGAGCTGTTTTTT.